This T cell receptor beta chain was sequenced for a study of cytomegalovirus exposure and HLA in healthy donors. Study-level findings and limits: In a later analysis, most CMV-associated TCR beta chains appeared HLA-restricted. It was assumed in the presence/absence analyses that sequencing depth was roughly uniform across donors. Most TCR sequences showed up rarely, but some public TCRs showed up in many donors.

As for this clone: No antigen is known for it.

Germline V CDR1 and CDR2: MNHEY, SVGAGI. Trimming cost V 6 bases and J 0 bases, with 15 bases left between them. The CDR3 consists of 15 residues. Primers included in the PCR were 60 Vbeta and 13 Jbeta primers. The table came from immunoSEQ multiplex PCR; TCRdb's copy has only in-frame clones and leaves some out. The sample records fewer than 120,000 clones, approximately 83% being singletons. The receptor was derived from a man aged 35 to 55 in good health and CMV-seronegative. What was sequenced was PBMCs. The chain uses TRBV6-5 and TRBJ2-7, with D possibly being TRBD1 (6 bases). The CDR3 region is CASRETGRSSYEQYF. The CDR3 nucleotides are TGTGCCAGCAGAGAAACAGGGCGATCCTCCTACGAGCAGTACTTC.